These T cell receptor beta chains were read from a single sample in a study of early T cells in non-severe SARS-CoV-2 infection. A single record per CDR3 protein comes from TCRdb applying MiXCR to the 5' RACE reads. The repertoire holds 45,000 to 50,000 distinct CDR3 sequences, roughly 6% seen once, with less than 3.5% in the top ten. The sample consisted of whole blood, taken at baseline. These TCRs come from an adult who was a healthcare worker with PCR-confirmed SARS-CoV-2 infection or an uninfected control (not recorded which). CDR3s include the opening cysteine and the closing phenylalanine or tryptophan. Fields, in order: D gene, J gene, CDR3 length, V gene, clone size, CDR3 protein, CDR3 DNA. D genes are given only for firm matches. Size tells how often a clone was seen (once, few, many) or the class of an expanded clone, and some rows leave it out.

>TRBD1|TRBJ1-1|15|TRBV5-1|.
CASSLGQGLSTEAFF
TGCGCCAGCAGCTTGGGACAGGGATTATCCACTGAAGCTTTCTTT
>TRBD2|TRBJ2-1|14|TRBV6-2/TRBV6-3|many
CATRLAGGYNEQFF
TGTGCCACCAGGCTAGCGGGGGGGTACAATGAGCAGTTCTTC
>.|TRBJ1-4|14|TRBV28|many
CASSTGDWREKLFF
TGTGCCAGCAGTACCGGGGATTGGAGAGAAAAACTGTTTTTT
>.|TRBJ2-3|15|TRBV24-1|many
CATSNRETPTDTQYF
TGTGCCACCAGTAACCGGGAGACTCCCACAGATACGCAGTATTTT
>TRBD2|TRBJ2-5|15|TRBV3-1|few
CASRTSELRRETQYF
TGTGCCAGCAGGACTAGCGAACTAAGGCGAGAGACCCAGTACTTC
>.|TRBJ1-6|15|TRBV5-4|many
CASSSQTANNSPLHF
TGTGCCAGCAGCTCGCAGACAGCAAATAATTCACCCCTCCACTTT
>TRBD2|TRBJ2-1|19|TRBV20-1|many
CSAALPTSGGASRYNEQFF
TGCAGTGCTGCCCTTCCTACTAGCGGGGGGGCCTCAAGATACAATGAGCAGTTCTTC
>.|TRBJ1-1|12|TRBV7-8|.
CASSLSIGEAFF
TGTGCCAGCAGCTTAAGTATAGGGGAGGCTTTCTTT
>TRBD1|TRBJ1-2|12|TRBV28|many
CASSLDRRGYTF
TGTGCCAGCAGCCTGGACAGGCGAGGCTACACCTTC
>.|TRBJ1-5|16|TRBV2|.
CASSPTMGPSNQPQHF
TGTGCCAGCAGCCCCACCATGGGACCGAGCAATCAGCCCCAGCATTTT
>.|TRBJ2-1|18|TRBV24-1|many
CATSERRTTTFSYNEQFF
TGTGCCACCAGTGAACGTAGGACAACCACCTTCTCCTACAATGAGCAGTTCTTC
>.|TRBJ2-3|17|TRBV2|few
CASRAFTTGPSTDTQYF
TGTGCCAGCAGAGCCTTTACGACAGGACCTAGCACAGATACGCAGTATTTT
>.|TRBJ2-1|16|TRBV6-2/TRBV6-3|many
CASINPTGASYNEQFF
TGTGCCAGCATTAACCCGACGGGGGCGTCCTACAATGAGCAGTTCTTC
>TRBD2|TRBJ2-7|15|TRBV18|few
CASAKREGSTYEQYF
TGTGCCAGCGCGAAGAGGGAGGGTTCTACCTACGAGCAGTACTTC
>.|TRBJ2-7|14|TRBV5-5|many
CASSSRDFGLEQYF
TGTGCCAGCAGCTCGAGGGACTTCGGTTTGGAGCAGTACTTC
>TRBD1|TRBJ1-2|13|TRBV4-2|many
CASTPTGEEGYTF
TGTGCCAGCACACCTACAGGGGAGGAAGGCTACACCTTC
>.|TRBJ1-2|14|TRBV6-2/TRBV6-3|few
CASSPPGQHYGYTF
TGTGCCAGCAGCCCCCCTGGTCAGCACTATGGCTACACCTTC
>.|TRBJ2-7|14|TRBV28|few
CASRSGTANYGQYF
TGTGCCAGCAGGTCCGGGACGGCCAACTATGGACAGTACTTC
>TRBD1|TRBJ2-1|18|TRBV20-1|many
CSATKPTKTGVVFFEQFF
TGCAGTGCTACAAAACCAACTAAAACAGGGGTTGTCTTTTTTGAGCAGTTCTTC
>TRBD2|TRBJ2-3|16|TRBV11-2|few
CASSLAAGVRTDTQYF
TGTGCCAGCAGCTTAGCGGCGGGGGTGAGGACAGATACGCAGTATTTT
>TRBD1|TRBJ2-1|14|TRBV5-6|.
CASGGTGDYNEQFF
TGTGCCAGCGGTGGGACAGGAGATTACAATGAGCAGTTCTTC
>.|TRBJ2-5|13|TRBV7-8|.
CASSRDSLETQYF
TGTGCCAGCAGCAGGGACTCACTAGAGACCCAGTACTTC
>.|TRBJ1-1|13|TRBV5-1|many
CASSFLVNTEAFF
TGCGCCAGCAGCTTTCTAGTGAACACTGAAGCTTTCTTT
>.|TRBJ2-7|15|TRBV5-1|.
CASSLAVGVNYEQYF
TGCGCCAGCAGCTTGGCCGTAGGGGTCAACTACGAGCAGTACTTC
>TRBD1|TRBJ2-7|13|TRBV7-2|.
CASGRTGAYEQYF
TGTGCCAGCGGACGGACAGGAGCCTACGAGCAGTACTTC
>.|TRBJ2-7|13|TRBV28|many
CASRTFSSYEQYF
TGTGCCAGCCGGACTTTCAGCTCCTACGAGCAGTACTTC
>.|TRBJ1-1|14|TRBV6-5|many
CASRQETVYTEAFF
TGTGCCAGCAGGCAAGAGACAGTTTACACTGAAGCTTTCTTT
>.|TRBJ1-1|14|TRBV3-1|many
CASSPTEPNTEAFF
TGTGCCAGCAGCCCGACAGAGCCGAACACTGAAGCTTTCTTT
>TRBD2|TRBJ2-1|20|TRBV7-8|many
CASSWPPRTSGGMSYNEQFF
TGTGCCAGCAGCTGGCCCCCTCGGACTAGCGGGGGGATGTCCTACAATGAGCAGTTCTTC
>.|TRBJ2-4|14|TRBV4-3|many
CASSQQGFGYIQYF
TGCGCCAGCAGCCAACAGGGTTTCGGCTACATTCAGTACTTC
>.|TRBJ1-2|13|TRBV30|.
CAWSLGINYGYTF
TGTGCCTGGAGCCTTGGGATTAACTATGGCTACACCTTC
>.|TRBJ2-5|12|TRBV20-1|many
CSVLLRQETQYF
TGCAGTGTCTTGCTTCGACAAGAGACCCAGTACTTC
>.|TRBJ2-3|14|TRBV7-9|few
CASNLQGGTDTQYF
TGTGCCAGCAACCTACAGGGGGGGACAGATACGCAGTATTTT
>.|TRBJ1-1|14|TRBV15|many
CATSRQEGGTEAFF
TGTGCCACCAGCAGACAAGAAGGGGGCACTGAAGCTTTCTTT
>.|TRBJ2-1|13|TRBV18|many
CASSERGLGEQFF
TGTGCCAGCTCTGAACGAGGGCTCGGTGAGCAGTTCTTC
>.|TRBJ1-5|12|TRBV20-1|few
CSATDGNQPQHF
TGCAGTGCTACGGACGGGAATCAGCCCCAGCATTTT
>.|TRBJ2-6|17|TRBV13|many
CASSRRDISTGANVLTF
TGTGCCAGCAGCCGCCGGGACATCTCCACTGGGGCCAACGTCCTGACTTTC
>.|TRBJ2-3|14|TRBV6-4|few
CASSAEGSADTQYF
TGTGCCAGCAGTGCGGAGGGGTCGGCGGATACGCAGTATTTT
>.|TRBJ1-5|14|TRBV7-2|.
CASSPRGSGQPQHF
TGTGCCAGCAGCCCCAGGGGTTCGGGCCAGCCCCAGCATTTT
>.|TRBJ1-4|13|TRBV18|few
CASSPGTNEKLFF
TGTGCCAGCTCGCCGGGAACGAATGAAAAACTGTTTTTT
>.|TRBJ2-6|14|TRBV25-1|few
CASSRTPGANVLTF
TGTGCCAGCAGCCGAACCCCTGGGGCCAACGTCCTGACTTTC
>.|TRBJ2-3|11|TRBV7-9|many
CASSLRGTQYF
TGTGCCAGCAGCTTACGGGGTACGCAGTATTTT
>.|TRBJ2-1|11|TRBV28|many
CASSLPTGQFF
TGTGCCAGCAGTCTTCCGACTGGGCAGTTCTTC
>.|TRBJ1-3|13|TRBV7-2|many
CASSEPPGNTIYF
TGTGCCAGCAGCGAACCCCCTGGAAACACCATATATTTT
>.|TRBJ1-1|13|TRBV18|once
CASCAKRGTEAFF
TGTGCCAGCTGCGCTAAGCGGGGGACTGAAGCTTTCTTT
>TRBD1|TRBJ2-5|14|TRBV29-1|many
CSVLTGGPTETQYF
TGCAGCGTGTTAACAGGGGGCCCGACAGAGACCCAGTACTTC
>.|TRBJ1-3|14|TRBV20-1|many
CSASWGESGNTIYF
TGCAGTGCTAGTTGGGGAGAGTCTGGAAACACCATATATTTT
>.|TRBJ2-3|14|TRBV7-9|many
CASSRDPSTDTQYF
TGTGCCAGCAGCCGGGACCCTAGCACAGATACGCAGTATTTT
>.|TRBJ2-1|23|TRBV11-2|many
CASSQTPRGRWLADDQAYNEQFF
TGTGCCAGCAGCCAAACCCCAAGGGGGCGGTGGCTAGCGGACGATCAAGCCTACAATGAGCAGTTCTTC
>.|TRBJ2-1|16|TRBV7-3|.
CASSPRGSPRYNEQFF
TGTGCCAGCAGCCCAAGAGGCAGTCCGCGCTACAATGAGCAGTTCTTC
>TRBD1|TRBJ2-3|16|TRBV14|few
CASSPRQGWGTDTQYF
TGTGCCAGCAGCCCAAGACAGGGCTGGGGCACAGATACGCAGTATTTT
>TRBD2|TRBJ2-7|15|TRBV5-1|many
CASSPGGSGYYEQYF
TGCGCCAGCAGCCCGGGGGGGAGCGGATACTACGAGCAGTACTTC
>.|TRBJ2-1|16|TRBV4-3|many
CASSQDLGGTYNEQFF
TGCGCCAGCAGCCAAGATCTTGGGGGAACCTACAATGAGCAGTTCTTC
>.|TRBJ2-1|16|TRBV7-2|many
CASSSQHRTGEVEQFF
TGTGCCAGCAGCTCCCAACACAGGACTGGGGAGGTTGAGCAGTTCTTC
>.|TRBJ2-5|16|TRBV10-3|.
CAISESAGAEGETQYF
TGTGCCATCAGTGAGTCGGCGGGGGCGGAAGGTGAGACCCAGTACTTC
>.|TRBJ1-2|13|TRBV29-1|many
CSVDRPANYGYTF
TGCAGCGTTGATCGGCCTGCTAACTATGGCTACACCTTC
>TRBD2|TRBJ2-1|15|TRBV30|many
CAWSVERGGYNEQFF
TGTGCCTGGAGTGTCGAGCGGGGGGGCTACAATGAGCAGTTCTTC
>.|TRBJ2-4|18|TRBV6-6|many
CASTTQNKGDKAKNIQYF
TGTGCCAGCACTACACAGAACAAGGGTGATAAAGCCAAAAACATTCAGTACTTC
>.|TRBJ1-1|14|TRBV28|.
CASTHAGRRTEAFF
TGTGCCAGCACCCACGCCGGGCGGCGCACTGAAGCTTTCTTT